The 21 T cell receptor beta chains below come from one sample, sequenced in a study of coeliac disease. Profiling relied on immunoSEQ multiplex PCR, and the TCRdb table lists in-frame clones only, not all of them. Here the sample spans 6,000 or so clones, roughly 70% being singletons. Sequenced input: lymphocytes from the gut lamina propria. These receptors originate from a man in his 70s with active celiac disease.

A word on this clone: The identical CDR3 is also encoded by other nucleotide sequences in the sample. J is TRBJ2-2 and V is TRBV7-9, with 10 nucleotides matching TRBD2. The V gene end was trimmed by 5 bases and the J gene end by 1 base; junction bases not matched to a gene: 10. This CDR3 is 18 amino acids long. Germline values: CDR1 SEHNR, CDR2 FQNEAQ (reference sequence). DNA for the CDR3: TGTGCCAGCAGCCCCCACGTCGGACTAGCGGTGAACACCGGGGAGCTGTTTTTT. It translates to CASSPHVGLAVNTGELFF.

The rearrangement uses TRBV14 and TRBJ1-1; D call uncertain. From germline, CDR1 is SGHDN and CDR2 FVKESK. V lost 5 bases, J lost 4 bases, and 11 bases lay in between. The CDR3 runs 13 residues. Written as DNA, the CDR3 is TGTGCCAGCAGCGTCCTGGGAGGCACTGAAGCTTTCTTT. Translated, it gives CASSVLGGTEAFF. The full variable domain, in which reference TRBV14 and TRBJ1-1 provide the parts outside the CDR3, is EAGVTQFPSHSVIEKGQTVTLRCDPISGHDNLYWYRRVMGKEIKFLLHFVKESKQDESGMPNNRFLAERTGGTYSTLKVQPAELEDSGVYFCASSVLGGTEAFFGQGTRLTVV.

V and J are TRBV12-5 and TRBJ1-1; 9 nucleotides line up with TRBD1. The CDR3 length is 14 residues. V dropped 6 bases and J dropped 6; count of bases not matched to a gene: 8. Per the germline V gene, CDR1 is LGHNT and CDR2 is FRNRAP. CDR3 in DNA: TGTGCTAGTGGGCCGGGACAGGGAATAGCTGAAGCTTTCTTT. Its translation: CASGPGQGIAEAFF. Full variable domain (missing parts from reference TRBV12-5 and TRBJ1-1): DARVTQTPRHKVTEMGQEVTMRCQPILGHNTVFWYRQTMMQGLELLAYFRNRAPLDDSGMPKDRFSAEMPDATLATLKIQPSEPRDSAVYFCASGPGQGIAEAFFGQGTRLTVV.

The rearrangement joins TRBV30 to TRBJ2-3; TRBD2 matches at 13 bases. V was pared by 1 base and J by 2 bases, with 3 bases of the junction left unmatched. CDR1 is GTSNPN, CDR2 SVGIG, per germline (reference sequence). The CDR3 spans 16 residues. The CDR3 loop is CAWSGGLAGHTDTQYF. CDR3 DNA: TGTGCCTGGAGTGGGGGACTAGCGGGACACACAGATACGCAGTATTTT. The full variable domain, rest sourced from reference TRBV30 and TRBJ2-3, is SQTIHQWPATLVQPVGSPLSLECTVEGTSNPNLYWYRQAAGRGLQLLFYSVGIGQISSEVPQNLSASRPQDRQFILSSKKLLLSDSGFYLCAWSGGLAGHTDTQYFGPGTRLTVL.

By share, this clone ranks as medium-sized. The chain links TRBV5-1 to TRBJ1-1, with a weak D call TRBD1 (6 bases). The CDR3 has 16 amino acids. Trimming stripped 0 bases from V and 1 base from J, with 13 bases between. The germline V gene has CDR1 SGHRS and CDR2 YFSETQ. DNA for the CDR3: TGCGCCAGCAGCTTGGGGTCCGACAGGCCGAACACTGAAGCTTTCTTT. The encoded protein is CASSLGSDRPNTEAFF.

The chain combines TRBV19 with TRBJ2-5; 9 bases are shared with TRBD2. V trimming: 7 bases; J trimming: 4 bases; junction bases outside the gene matches: 10. The CDR3 runs to 15 residues. Germline lookup yields CDR1 LNHDA and CDR2 SQIVND (reference sequence). DNA for the CDR3: TGTGCCAGTAACGCCCAAGGGACTAGCACAGAGACCCAGTACTTC. Protein product: CASNAQGTSTETQYF.

By sample fraction, this clone is large (0.1 to 1%). The chain combines TRBV5-1 with TRBJ2-7, with 7 positions matching TRBD2. The germline V gene encodes CDR1 SGHRS and CDR2 YFSETQ. V lost 4 bases, J lost 0 bases, and 4 bases stayed unmatched. CDR3 length equals 14 residues. The CDR3 sequence is CASSHGGSSYEQYF. The DNA of the CDR3 is TGCGCCAGCAGCCACGGCGGGAGCTCCTACGAGCAGTACTTC.

This clone showed up just a few times. The V gene is TRBV28, the J gene TRBJ1-4, with 9 bases that match TRBD1. With 2 bases clipped from V and 4 bases from J, the junction kept 8 bases outside the gene matches. This CDR3 has 17 amino acids. Germline V gene data show CDR1 as MDHEN and CDR2 as SYDVKM. Here the CDR3 reads CASSLTAGTGNNEKLFF. The CDR3 nucleotides are TGTGCCAGCAGTTTAACCGCCGGGACAGGGAATAATGAAAAACTGTTTTTT. The whole variable domain, filled in from reference TRBV28 and TRBJ1-4, reads DVKVTQSSRYLVKRTGEKVFLECVQDMDHENMFWYRQDPGLGLRLIYFSYDVKMKEKGDIPEGYSVSREKKERFSLILESASTNQTSMYLCASSLTAGTGNNEKLFFGSGTQLSVL.

This clone was recorded a few times. The chain is built from TRBV18 and TRBJ1-4; D ambiguous. Germline CDR1 KGHSH, CDR2 LQKENI. Trimming took 6 bases from V and 4 from J, leaving 15 bases between them. The CDR3 consists of 15 residues. The CDR3 here is CASSPRGEVNEKLFF. Here the CDR3 DNA reads TGTGCCAGCTCGCCCCGGGGAGAAGTTAATGAAAAACTGTTTTTT.

The CDR3 loop reads CASSQATENTEAFF. For the CDR3, the DNA is TGTGCCAGCAGCCAAGCGACAGAGAACACTGAAGCTTTCTTT. V usage is TRBV4-2 and J usage is TRBJ1-1, with a possible D match to TRBD1 (5 bases). This CDR3 spans 14 amino acids. Trimming removed 1 base at V and 1 base at J, with 7 bases between. Per germline, CDR1 LGHNA and CDR2 YNFKEQ.

A few counts support this clone. The chain has TRBV7-8 and TRBJ2-4; D uncertain. This CDR3 is built from 15 residues. V dropped 0 bases and J dropped 1 base, with 7 bases sitting between them. The V gene's germline CDR1 is SGHVS and CDR2 FQNEAQ. Written as DNA, the CDR3 is TGTGCCAGCAGCTTAGCCGGAGCGGCCAAAAACATTCAGTACTTC. This translates into CASSLAGAAKNIQYF.

The V gene is TRBV19, the J gene TRBJ1-4, with D tentatively TRBD1 (5 bases). Trimming left V 5 bases short and J 3 bases short, with 10 bases between. There are 14 residues in the CDR3. The germline gives CDR1 LNHDA, CDR2 SQIVND (reference sequence). The CDR3 DNA reads TGTGCCAGTAGTCCGGGGGGGGCTAATGAAAAACTGTTTTTT. Translation: CASSPGGANEKLFF.

The chain recombines TRBV28 with TRBJ1-1, with 8 bases lining up with TRBD1. The germline CDR1 and CDR2 sequences are MDHEN and SYDVKM. This CDR3 has 14 residues. J was trimmed by 7 bases and V by 7 bases; bases with no gene match: 11. The DNA of the CDR3 is TGTGCCAGCACCTCCGGACAGGGTAGGGTTGAAGCTTTCTTT. Amino acid sequence: CASTSGQGRVEAFF.

V and J are TRBV7-3 and TRBJ2-1, with D possibly being TRBD2 (6 bases). The germline V gene encodes CDR1 SGHTA and CDR2 FQGTGA. CDR3 size: 14 residues. Trimming took 5 bases from V and 5 from J, leaving 13 bases between them. The CDR3 DNA is TGTGCCAGCAGCCGTGCGGGACTCGACAATGAGCAGTTCTTC. Amino acids: CASSRAGLDNEQFF.

V gene TRBV9 combines with J gene TRBJ2-2, with a weak D call TRBD1 (6 bases). Trimming cost V 3 bases and J 5 bases, with 14 bases left between them. The CDR3 runs to 15 residues. CDR1 is SGDLS, CDR2 YYNGEE, per germline. The CDR3 loop reads CASSATPRGTGELFF. CDR3 nucleotides: TGTGCCAGCAGCGCTACTCCCAGGGGTACCGGGGAGCTGTTTTTT.

The chain combines TRBV7-8 with TRBJ1-6; TRBD1 matches 8 bases. Per germline, CDR1 SGHVS and CDR2 FQNEAQ. V lost 5 bases, J lost 9 bases, and 9 bases stayed unmatched. The CDR3 is made up of 15 amino acids. As DNA, the CDR3 is TGTGCCAGCAGCCTAGGGGGGCAGGGGGCTTCACCCCTCCACTTT. It yields the protein CASSLGGQGASPLHF.

This rearrangement joins TRBV2 to TRBJ2-7, with 7 bases lining up with TRBD2. J gave up 3 bases and V 5 bases, and 13 bases lay outside the gene matches. The germline CDR1 and CDR2 sequences are SNHLY and FYNNEI. The CDR3 contains 16 residues. CDR3 DNA sequence: TGTGCCAGCAGTCGCCTCAGCGGGGAAACTATCTACGAGCAGTACTTC. Translation: CASSRLSGETIYEQYF. Combining the CDR3 with reference TRBV2 and TRBJ2-7 gives the whole variable domain EPEVTQTPSHQVTQMGQEVILRCVPISNHLYFYWYRQILGQKVEFLVSFYNNEISEKSEIFDDQFSVERPDGSNFTLKIRSTKLEDSAMYFCASSRLSGETIYEQYFGPGTRLTVT.

This clone occurred a few times. J is TRBJ1-2 and V is TRBV30; 12 bases map to TRBD1. V shed 5 bases, J shed 4 bases, and the junction held 11 bases outside the gene matches. The CDR3 is made up of 16 amino acids. Germline CDR1 is GTSNPN and CDR2 is SVGIG (reference sequence). CDR3 protein: CAWDPGQGASVYGYTF. CDR3 DNA: TGTGCCTGGGATCCGGGACAGGGGGCGTCGGTCTATGGCTACACCTTC.

J is TRBJ2-2 and V is TRBV5-1; TRBD2 matches at 9 bases. The CDR3 contains 16 residues. Germline V gives CDR1 SGHRS, CDR2 YFSETQ. V lost 3 bases and J lost 4; bases outside the gene matches: 7. CDR3 sequence: CASSSRTSVGTGELFF. CDR3 nucleotide sequence: TGCGCCAGCAGCTCCCGGACTAGCGTGGGCACCGGGGAGCTGTTTTTT.

V and J are TRBV6-5 and TRBJ2-1; 8 nucleotides align to TRBD2. CDR1 is MNHEY, CDR2 SVGAGI, per germline. There are 15 residues in the CDR3. Germline trimming cut 8 bases from V and 2 bases from J; bases unmatched to any gene: 8. In DNA form, the CDR3 reads TGTGCCAGCTTTCCGGACGGGGGGGCCTACAATGAGCAGTTCTTC. Its protein is CASFPDGGAYNEQFF.

In its sample, this clone was seen a few times. This chain joins TRBV19 and TRBJ2-2; D unclear. CDR1 is LNHDA, CDR2 SQIVND, per germline (reference sequence). The CDR3 length is 13 residues. V shed 4 bases and J shed 3 bases, with 6 bases lying between them. Here the CDR3 reads CASSTTHTGELFF. DNA of the CDR3: TGTGCCAGTAGTACGACTCACACCGGGGAGCTGTTTTTT.